This TCR beta chain originates from a study of cytomegalovirus exposure and HLA in healthy donors. The PCR used 60 Vbeta and 13 Jbeta primers. The table came from immunoSEQ multiplex PCR; TCRdb's copy has only in-frame clones and leaves some out. This table holds 90,000 to 120,000 clones, approximately 80% found once. V was clipped by 6 bases and J by 7 bases; unmatched bases: 8. CDR1 MDHEN and CDR2 SYDVKM come from the germline V gene. The CDR3 runs to 14 residues. This TCR was recovered from a woman in her 40s in good health and CMV-seronegative. This chain uses TRBV28 with TRBJ2-2, with 7 bases that match TRBD1. Sequencing was performed on PBMCs. CDR3 nucleotide sequence: TGTGCCAGCAGCTCGATTGACAGGGACGGGGAGCTGTTTTTT. Translated: CASSSIDRDGELFF.